A selection of T cell receptor beta chains follows, all from one sample in a study of beta chain features in type 1 diabetes. Sequencing was performed with immunoSEQ multiplex PCR; in TCRdb, only in-frame clones are kept and a portion is missing. This sample has around 130,000 clones, with about a sixth found just once. What was sequenced was central memory CD4+ T cells from blood. Source of these receptors: a man aged 25 to 40 with type 1 diabetes. The conserved cysteine and the conserved F or W are not part of the CDR3 here.

TRBV6-5	13	TRBJ2-7	ASSRASGSSYEQY
TRBV7-9	11	TRBJ1-2	ASSFGGGYGYT
TRBV29-1	10	TRBJ2-1	SVVRTRDEQF
TRBV5-4	12	TRBJ2-5	ASSSPGLQETQY
TRBV4-1	10	TRBJ2-5	ASSLLGETQY
TRBV30	10	TRBJ1-2	AWSPHEQFYT
TRBV7-7	11	TRBJ1-1	ASSLQENTEAF
TRBV4-3	14	TRBJ2-3	ASSQAPGRYTDTQY
TRBV29-1	12	TRBJ1-2	SVGRDRELDGYT
TRBV10-3	12	TRBJ2-1	AIKGQGPYNEQF
TRBV4-1	11	TRBJ1-2	ASSHSDRSGYT
TRBV7-9	10	TRBJ1-2	ATEGSNYGYT
TRBV5-6	12	TRBJ2-2	ASSQMTGTGELF
TRBV6-1	12	TRBJ2-5	ASSATAAQETQY
TRBV5-1	11	TRBJ1-1	ASSSQENTEAF
TRBV7-9	13	TRBJ1-1	ASRTDRSSNTEAF
TRBV5-1	14	TRBJ2-7	ASSPTLSTGTYEQY
TRBV4-2	13	TRBJ2-1	ASSQAAERGAEQF
TRBV4-3	14	TRBJ2-3	ASSPTSGGSTDTQY
TRBV10-3	13	TRBJ1-4	AISDMTGSNEKLF
TRBV9	15	TRBJ1-3	ASSVDNFKSSGNTIY
TRBV11-2	11	TRBJ2-5	ASSPAPQETQY
TRBV10-3	13	TRBJ1-5	AISSGTSSNQPQH
TRBV7-2	12	TRBJ2-2	ASSWGHNTGELF
TRBV7-2	15	TRBJ2-1	ASSLERGAMSYNEQF
TRBV11-2	11	TRBJ2-5	ASSLTGEETQY
TRBV29-1	11	TRBJ2-2	SVDTGGTGELF
TRBV7-2	10	TRBJ2-5	ASSLAGVTQY